The clone carrying this TCR beta chain was found a few times. Its antigen is still unknown. The data originate from a study of T cell repertoires in cytomegalovirus infection. Study-wide background: Researchers turned to recently identified HLA-C-restricted CMV epitopes as well as well-studied HLA-B-restricted ones. It was the public TCR beta signatures that indicated both CMV infection and matching HLA type.

This CDR3 has 10 amino acids. The germline V and J ends were trimmed by 3 bases and 12 bases, with 6 bases remaining between them. Germline V gene lookup returns CDR1 SEHNR and CDR2 FQNEAQ (reference sequence). TCRdb analysed the reads with MiXCR anew, one entry per CDR3 protein. Among 650,000 to 900,000 distinct CDR3 sequences, about 28% were seen once, and the ten largest hold over 10%. Source: cultured CD8+ T cells from PBMCs, taken from culture after CMV antigen stimulation. This TCR came from a human donor in good health (CMV status not recorded). Some clones in this sample may be carry-over from other donors' samples. The chain combines TRBV7-9 with TRBJ2-1; D remains unclear. CDR3 DNA sequence: TGTGCCAGCAGCTTGAACAGGCAGTTCTTC. Its translation is CASSLNRQFF.